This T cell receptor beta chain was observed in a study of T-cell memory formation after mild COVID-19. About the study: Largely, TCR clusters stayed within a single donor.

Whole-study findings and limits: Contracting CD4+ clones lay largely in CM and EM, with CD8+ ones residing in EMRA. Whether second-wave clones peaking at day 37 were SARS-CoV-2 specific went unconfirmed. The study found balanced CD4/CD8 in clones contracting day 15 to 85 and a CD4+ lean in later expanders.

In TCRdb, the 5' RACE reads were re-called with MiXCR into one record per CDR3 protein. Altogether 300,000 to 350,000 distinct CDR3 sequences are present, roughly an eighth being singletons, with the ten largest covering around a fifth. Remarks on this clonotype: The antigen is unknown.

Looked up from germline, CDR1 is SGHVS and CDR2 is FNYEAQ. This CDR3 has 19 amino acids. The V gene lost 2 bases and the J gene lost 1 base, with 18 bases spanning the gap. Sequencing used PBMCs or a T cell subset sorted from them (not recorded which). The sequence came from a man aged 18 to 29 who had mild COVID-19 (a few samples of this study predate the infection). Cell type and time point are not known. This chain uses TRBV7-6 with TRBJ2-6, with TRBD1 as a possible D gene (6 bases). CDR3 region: CASSLYSETGLSGANVLTF. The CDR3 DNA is TGTGCCAGCAGCTTATACTCCGAGACAGGACTTTCTGGGGCCAACGTCCTGACTTTC.